A single sample gave rise to the 29 T cell receptor beta chains below, sequenced in a study of blood T cell repertoires in COVID-19. TCRdb's table, derived via immunoSEQ multiplex PCR, lists solely in-frame clones and lacks some. The table includes some 220,000 clones, over 70% detected once. The source material was peripheral blood. The receptor source for this set is an older woman with acute or convalescent COVID-19.

This clone has more than one count but fewer than ten. The CDR3 bases are TGCAGTGCTAGTCACGGGACACACCAATCCTACGAGCAGTACTTC. This sequence encodes CSASHGTHQSYEQYF. V gene TRBV20-1 combines with J gene TRBJ2-7; D may be TRBD1 (6 bases). This CDR3 has 15 amino acids. The V and J ends lost 3 bases and 1 base respectively, with 16 bases between them. From germline, CDR1 is DFQATT and CDR2 SNEGSKA (reference sequence).

The chain couples TRBV5-8 to TRBJ1-1; no definite D call. V lost 4 bases, J lost 6 bases, and 16 bases lay in between. The CDR3 has 14 residues. The germline gives CDR1 SGHTS, CDR2 YDEGEE. The DNA for the CDR3 is TGTGCCAGCAGCCTCCTGCAGGTAACCGCTGAAGCTTTCTTT. Its translation is CASSLLQVTAEAFF. The variable domain in full, with the rest retrieved from reference TRBV5-8 and TRBJ1-1, is EAGVTQSPTHLIKTRGQQATLRCSPISGHTSVYWYQQALGLGLQFLLWYDEGEERNRGNFPPRFSGRQFPNYSSELNVNALELEDSALYLCASSLLQVTAEAFFGQGTRLTVV.

The rearrangement links TRBV20-1 to TRBJ2-7, with D perhaps matching TRBD2 (5 bases). Germline V CDR1 and CDR2: DFQATT, SNEGSKA (reference sequence). CDR3 length: 11 residues. V dropped 3 bases and J dropped 4 bases, with 7 bases sitting between them. CDR3 in DNA: TGCAGTGCTAGGTTAGCGTACGAGCAGTACTTC. Its protein product is CSARLAYEQYF.

The sample holds a few counts of this clone. This chain uses TRBV30 with TRBJ1-6; D gene ambiguous. This CDR3 spans 14 amino acids. CDR1 and CDR2 from the germline V gene are GTSNPN and SVGIG (reference sequence). V lost 0 bases, J lost 5 bases, and 8 bases lay in between. CDR3 sequence reads: CAWSVSLNNSPLHF. CDR3 sequence (DNA): TGTGCCTGGAGTGTAAGCCTGAATAATTCACCCCTCCACTTT. The complete variable domain, with remaining parts taken from reference TRBV30 and TRBJ1-6, reads SQTIHQWPATLVQPVGSPLSLECTVEGTSNPNLYWYRQAAGRGLQLLFYSVGIGQISSEVPQNLSASRPQDRQFILSSKKLLLSDSGFYLCAWSVSLNNSPLHFGNGTRLTVT.

J is TRBJ2-1 and V is TRBV6-2 or TRBV6-3; a weak D match, TRBD1 (6 bases). From germline, CDR1 is MNHEY and CDR2 SVGEGT. With 4 bases removed from V and 0 bases from J, the gap between germline ends came to 10 bases. The CDR3 runs 15 residues. The CDR3 here is CASSSGHNSYNEQFF. The CDR3, as DNA: TGTGCCAGCAGTTCGGGACATAACTCCTACAATGAGCAGTTCTTC.

CDR3 DNA: TGTGCCAGCAGCTTGGGGCAGGGGGATGAAAAACTGTTTTTT. It encodes CASSLGQGDEKLFF. The chain is built from TRBV7-9 and TRBJ1-4; TRBD1 matches at 7 bases. CDR1 is SEHNR and CDR2 is FQNEAQ in the germline V gene (reference sequence). The CDR3 has 14 amino acids. V shed 3 bases and J 6 bases; nucleotides not matched to a gene: 4.

The CDR3 protein is CASSLGVQGLQPQHF. In DNA, the CDR3 is TGTGCCAGCAGTTTAGGAGTCCAGGGGCTCCAGCCCCAGCATTTT. This sequence joins TRBV27 and TRBJ1-5; D is perhaps TRBD1 (6 bases). The ends were cut back, 2 bases at V and 7 bases at J, with 15 bases in the middle. From germline, CDR1 is MNHEY and CDR2 SMNVEV (reference sequence). The CDR3 contains 15 residues.

This rearrangement joins TRBV7-8 to TRBJ1-2; the D gene is possibly TRBD1 (5 bases). In germline, CDR1 is SGHVS, CDR2 FQNEAQ. This CDR3 region has 14 residues. Trimming pared 0 bases from V and 8 bases from J, leaving 13 bases between. The CDR3 here is CASSLAWQGGGYTF. CDR3 in DNA: TGTGCCAGCAGCTTAGCGTGGCAGGGAGGGGGCTACACCTTC.

The chain recombines TRBV2 with TRBJ2-3; 10 nucleotides match TRBD2. The V gene end was trimmed by 5 bases and the J gene end by 4 bases; junction bases not matched to a gene: 9. Germline lookup yields CDR1 SNHLY and CDR2 FYNNEI. The CDR3 extends over 16 amino acids. The CDR3 coding sequence is TGTGCCAGCAGTTGGACTAGCGGTCCGAGGGCAGATACGCAGTATTTT. Amino acids: CASSWTSGPRADTQYF.

This clone was seen a single time. The chain combines TRBV5-4 with TRBJ2-7, with 10 positions matching TRBD1. J gave up 2 bases and V 3 bases, and 14 bases lay outside the gene matches. CDR3 size: 18 residues. CDR1 is SGHNT and CDR2 is YYREEE in the germline V gene (reference sequence). The CDR3 region has the DNA TGTGCCAGCAGCTCCCGCGGATCCGGGACAGGGGCCACCTACGAGCAGTACGTC. Its protein is CASSSRGSGTGATYEQYV.

The rearrangement uses TRBV19 and TRBJ1-4, with D perhaps TRBD1 (5 bases). Germline assignment: CDR1 LNHDA and CDR2 SQIVND (reference sequence). The CDR3 consists of 17 residues. Trimming cost V 10 bases and J 3 bases, with 24 bases left between them. The CDR3 DNA reads as TGTGCCACCCCGGAGGAGGAGGGACGCTCTGCTAATGAAAAACTGTTTTTT. It yields the protein CATPEEEGRSANEKLFF.

The rearrangement joins TRBV9 to TRBJ2-1; 10 nucleotides match TRBD1. Germline V gene sequence: CDR1 SGDLS, CDR2 YYNGEE. The ends lost 4 bases at V and 4 bases at J; junction bases unmatched: 5. This CDR3 has 15 residues. The CDR3 nucleotides read TGTGCCAGCAGCCTTGGACAGGGGGAGTACAATGAGCAGTTCTTC. Residues: CASSLGQGEYNEQFF.

The chain carries TRBV2 and TRBJ1-2, with 8 bases that match TRBD1. V dropped 6 bases and J dropped 6; count of bases not matched to a gene: 6. CDR1 is SNHLY and CDR2 is FYNNEI in the germline V gene. There are 13 residues in the CDR3. The CDR3 loop is CASREGQADGYTF. The CDR3 coding sequence is TGTGCCAGCAGAGAGGGACAGGCCGATGGCTACACCTTC.

This chain joins TRBV9 and TRBJ1-5; TRBD1 matches 8 bases. The germline CDR1 and CDR2 sequences are SGDLS and YYNGEE. The CDR3 covers 15 residues. Trimming took 4 bases from V and 3 from J; bases not matched to a gene: 6. In DNA form, the CDR3 reads TGTGCCAGCAGCTTAGGGACAGGACCCAATCAGCCCCAGCATTTT. Its translation is CASSLGTGPNQPQHF. Using reference TRBV9 and TRBJ1-5 for the parts outside the CDR3, the full variable domain is DSGVTQTPKHLITATGQRVTLRCSPRSGDLSVYWYQQSLDQGLQFLIQYYNGEERAKGNILERFSAQQFPDLHSELNLSSLELGDSALYFCASSLGTGPNQPQHFGDGTRLSIL.

The chain uses TRBV7-2 and TRBJ2-7, with D perhaps TRBD1 (5 bases). The V end was cut by 5 bases, the J end by 5 bases, with 16 bases between. Germline V gene lookup returns CDR1 SGHTA and CDR2 FQGNSA. This CDR3 spans 14 amino acids. The CDR3 sequence is CASSLAAGIDEQYF. The CDR3 nucleotides are TGTGCCAGCAGCCTCGCGGCAGGGATCGACGAGCAGTACTTC.

The CDR3 region is CASSDGDTCSYEQYF. The DNA of the CDR3 is TGTGCCAGCAGTGACGGGGACACCTGCTCCTACGAGCAGTACTTC. The chain employs TRBV6-4 and TRBJ2-7; tentative D call: TRBD1 (6 bases). CDR3 length: 15 residues. Per germline, CDR1 MRHNA and CDR2 SNTAGT. V lost 2 bases, J lost 0 bases, and 11 bases lay in between.

A remark on this clone: Other DNA sequences in the same sample also yield this CDR3. V is TRBV18 and J is TRBJ2-5, with D hard to call. The V and J ends lost 1 base and 1 base respectively, with 4 bases between them. The CDR3 extends over 13 amino acids. Germline V gene sequence: CDR1 KGHSH, CDR2 LQKENI. CDR3 in amino acids: CASSPLAQETQYF. The CDR3 bases are TGTGCCAGCTCACCACTAGCCCAAGAGACCCAGTACTTC.

The chain recombines TRBV11-2 with TRBJ2-7; 7 nucleotides align to TRBD1. The V gene end was trimmed by 0 bases and the J gene end by 2 bases; junction bases not matched to a gene: 4. Germline-derived CDR1 and CDR2 are SGHAT and FQNNGV. This CDR3 spans 15 amino acids. This CDR3 is CASSLDLQGPYEQYV. The CDR3 DNA reads as TGTGCCAGCAGCTTAGATTTACAGGGGCCCTACGAGCAGTACGTC.

The chain carries TRBV5-1 and TRBJ2-1; 8 bases map to TRBD2. Looked up from germline, CDR1 is SGHRS and CDR2 is YFSETQ. With 0 bases clipped from V and 9 bases from J, the junction kept 5 bases outside the gene matches. This CDR3 spans 14 amino acids. CDR3 coding DNA: TGCGCCAGCAGCTTGGGGTCGGGAGGGAGTGAGCAGTTCTTC. This sequence encodes CASSLGSGGSEQFF.

V usage is TRBV24-1 and J usage is TRBJ2-1, with TRBD1 identical over 7 bases. The CDR3 is 15 amino acids. The germline gives CDR1 KGHDR, CDR2 SFDVKD. The J segment lost 6 bases and the V segment lost 4 bases, leaving 8 bases of the junction unmatched. The CDR3 DNA reads as TGTGCCACCAGTGACCGACAGGGCCGGGGCAATGAGCAGTTCTTC. Its protein product is CATSDRQGRGNEQFF.

This chain uses TRBV7-2 with TRBJ2-3; 9 nucleotides line up with TRBD2. The trim removed 0 bases at V and 2 bases at J, leaving 3 bases unmatched. Germline V gene lookup returns CDR1 SGHTA and CDR2 FQGNSA. This CDR3 region has 16 residues. CDR3: CASSLAAGGPTDTQYF. The CDR3 region has the DNA TGTGCCAGCAGCTTAGCGGCGGGGGGGCCCACAGATACGCAGTATTTT.

The V and J genes are TRBV10-1 and TRBJ2-5, with 12 bases identical to TRBD2. The CDR3 length is 21 residues. The trim removed 7 bases at V and 2 bases at J, leaving 23 bases unmatched. Germline V lookup: CDR1 WNHNN, CDR2 SYGVQD (reference sequence). The CDR3 sequence is CASTHPTGQTTSGGTQETQYF. The CDR3 DNA follows: TGCGCCAGCACCCACCCGACGGGACAAACTACTAGCGGGGGGACGCAAGAGACCCAGTACTTC.

V and J are TRBV15 and TRBJ1-1; 8 bases agree with TRBD1. Germline V lookup: CDR1 LNHNV, CDR2 YYDKDF (reference sequence). The junction had 16 bases not matched to a gene; V was cut back by 9 bases and J by 10 bases. This CDR3 has 14 residues. The CDR3 here is CATRRSRQGPTAFF. The DNA of the CDR3 is TGTGCCACAAGGCGGAGCCGACAGGGGCCCACAGCTTTCTTT.

This clone was observed many times. The chain has TRBV7-3 and TRBJ2-3; D ambiguous. CDR3 length: 13 residues. Germline CDR1 reads SGHTA; CDR2 reads FQGTGA. The V end lost 2 bases, the J end lost 8 bases, and 11 bases lay between the germline ends. DNA of the CDR3: TGTGCCAGCAGCTTAGGGTTCCGCGGTACGCAGTATTTT. Amino acid sequence: CASSLGFRGTQYF.

In its sample, this clone was seen a few times. V gene TRBV9 combines with J gene TRBJ2-3, with a weak D call TRBD2 (5 bases). The CDR3 is 14 amino acids. From germline, CDR1 is SGDLS and CDR2 YYNGEE. V shed 0 bases and J shed 2 bases, with 7 bases lying between them. CDR3 region: CASSVVDSTDTQYF. The CDR3 nucleotides are TGTGCCAGCAGCGTAGTGGACTCCACAGATACGCAGTATTTT.

The V and J genes are TRBV13 and TRBJ2-2, with 9 bases identical to TRBD2. This CDR3 is built from 18 residues. The germline CDR1 and CDR2 sequences are PRHDT and FYEKMQ (reference sequence). V trimming: 3 bases; J trimming: 0 bases; junction bases outside the gene matches: 8. This CDR3 is CASSFPSSGVSNTGELFF. The CDR3 nucleotides are TGTGCCAGCAGCTTCCCCTCTAGCGGGGTCTCGAACACCGGGGAGCTGTTTTTT.

The chain joins TRBV27 to TRBJ2-5; D is unresolved. Trimming removed 5 bases at V and 1 base at J, with 11 bases between. Germline V gene lookup returns CDR1 MNHEY and CDR2 SMNVEV (reference sequence). The CDR3 runs to 14 residues. CDR3 nucleotides: TGTGCCAGCAGTAAGAACTTCTTCCAAGAGACCCAGTACTTC. This codes for CASSKNFFQETQYF.

V is TRBV5-1 and J is TRBJ2-1, with TRBD1 identical over 7 bases. The junction had 6 bases not matched to a gene; V was cut back by 5 bases and J by 4 bases. Germline V CDR1 and CDR2: SGHRS, YFSETQ. The CDR3 runs to 14 residues. The CDR3: CASSSTGSYNEQFF. The CDR3 DNA reads as TGCGCCAGCAGTTCGACAGGGAGTTACAATGAGCAGTTCTTC.

V usage is TRBV7-9 and J usage is TRBJ2-5; maybe TRBD2 (6 bases). The CDR3 loop spans 14 amino acids. Trimming pared 5 bases from V and 4 bases from J, leaving 14 bases between. Looked up from germline, CDR1 is SEHNR and CDR2 is FQNEAQ (reference sequence). As DNA, the CDR3 is TGTGCCAGCAGCCCTTTGACTAGAGGAGAGACCCAGTACTTC. It translates to CASSPLTRGETQYF.